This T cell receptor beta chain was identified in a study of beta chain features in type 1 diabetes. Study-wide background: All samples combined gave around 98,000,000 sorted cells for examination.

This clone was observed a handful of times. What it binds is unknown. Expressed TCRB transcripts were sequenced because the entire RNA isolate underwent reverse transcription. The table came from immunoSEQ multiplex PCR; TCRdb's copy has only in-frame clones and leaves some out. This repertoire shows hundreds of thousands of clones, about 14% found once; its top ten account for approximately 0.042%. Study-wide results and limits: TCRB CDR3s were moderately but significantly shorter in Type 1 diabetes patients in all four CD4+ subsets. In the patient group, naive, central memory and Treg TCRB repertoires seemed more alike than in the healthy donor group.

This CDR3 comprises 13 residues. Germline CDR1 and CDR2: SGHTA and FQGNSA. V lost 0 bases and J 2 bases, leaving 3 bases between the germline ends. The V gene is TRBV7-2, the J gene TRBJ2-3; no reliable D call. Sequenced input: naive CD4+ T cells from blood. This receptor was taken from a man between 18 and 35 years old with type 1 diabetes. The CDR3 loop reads CASSLAYTDTQYF. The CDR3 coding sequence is TGTGCCAGCAGCTTAGCGTACACAGATACGCAGTATTTT.